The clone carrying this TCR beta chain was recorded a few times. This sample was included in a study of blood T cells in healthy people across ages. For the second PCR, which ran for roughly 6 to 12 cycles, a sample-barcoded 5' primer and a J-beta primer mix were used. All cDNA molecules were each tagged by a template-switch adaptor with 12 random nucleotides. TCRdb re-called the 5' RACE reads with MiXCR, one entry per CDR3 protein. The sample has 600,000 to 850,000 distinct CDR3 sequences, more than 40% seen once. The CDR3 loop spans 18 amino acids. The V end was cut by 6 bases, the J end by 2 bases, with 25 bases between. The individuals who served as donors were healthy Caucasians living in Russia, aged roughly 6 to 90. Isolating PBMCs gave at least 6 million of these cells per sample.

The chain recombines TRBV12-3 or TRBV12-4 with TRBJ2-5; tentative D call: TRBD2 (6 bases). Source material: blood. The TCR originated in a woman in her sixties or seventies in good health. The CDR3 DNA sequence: TGTGCCAGCAGCCCCCGACTAGTTACTAATAGGATACAAGAGACCCAGTACTTC. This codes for CASSPRLVTNRIQETQYF.